Following are 8 T cell receptor beta chains from one sample sequenced in a study of T cell responses to AZD1222 COVID-19 vaccine. Assay used: immunoSEQ multiplex PCR; TCRdb lists only in-frame clones, some missing. Among 70,000 to 95,000 clones listed, roughly 90% were seen once. Sequenced here: peripheral blood, sampled 28 days after the second AZD1222 dose. The receptors stem from an adult who received the AZD1222 COVID-19 vaccine.

A single count supports this clone. The chain uses TRBV30 and TRBJ2-7; 8 positions agree with TRBD1. CDR3 size: 16 residues. In germline, CDR1 is GTSNPN, CDR2 SVGIG (reference sequence). The junction had 13 bases not matched to a gene; V was cut back by 3 bases and J by 3 bases. The CDR3 loop reads CAWRGYGQGLLYEQYF. CDR3 nucleotide sequence: TGTGCCTGGAGGGGATACGGACAGGGACTTCTCTACGAGCAGTACTTC.

This clone was counted only a few times. The rearrangement links TRBV12-3 or TRBV12-4 to TRBJ1-2, with 7 bases fitting TRBD1. The CDR3 is made up of 13 amino acids. Unmatched junction bases numbered 5, after V lost 6 bases and J lost 4 bases. The chain's CDR3 is CASSTGTVYGYTF. The CDR3 DNA reads TGTGCCAGCAGCACCGGGACAGTCTATGGCTACACCTTC.

The chain employs TRBV6-5 and TRBJ1-2, with D perhaps matching TRBD1 (5 bases). CDR1 and CDR2 (germline): MNHEY, SVGAGI. The CDR3 has 13 residues. The ends were cut back, 5 bases at V and 2 bases at J, with 9 bases in the middle. The CDR3 reads CASSNGANYGYTF. CDR3 coding DNA: TGTGCCAGCAGTAACGGGGCAAACTATGGCTACACCTTC.

The chain is built from TRBV2 and TRBJ2-7; 8 bases agree with TRBD2. With 3 bases clipped from V and 2 bases from J, the junction kept 9 bases outside the gene matches. The CDR3 has 16 residues. From germline, CDR1 is SNHLY and CDR2 FYNNEI. The CDR3 sequence is CASSDGSSGGTYEQYF. The CDR3 nucleotides read TGTGCCAGCAGTGATGGGTCGAGCGGGGGAACCTACGAGCAGTACTTC.

The V call is TRBV18, the J call TRBJ1-1; D gene unclear. CDR1 and CDR2 (germline): KGHSH, LQKENI. The CDR3 covers 14 residues. The V end lost 4 bases, the J end lost 1 base, and 10 bases lay between the germline ends. CDR3 in amino acids: CASSRREENTEAFF. DNA for the CDR3: TGTGCCAGCTCACGCCGAGAGGAGAACACTGAAGCTTTCTTT. Drawing the rest from reference TRBV18 and TRBJ1-1, the complete variable domain is NAGVMQNPRHLVRRRGQEARLRCSPMKGHSHVYWYRQLPEEGLKFMVYLQKENIIDESGMPKERFSAEFPKEGPSILRIQQVVRGDSAAYFCASSRREENTEAFFGQGTRLTVV.

The chain couples TRBV24-1 to TRBJ1-5, with D possibly matching TRBD1 (6 bases). Germline loops: CDR1 KGHDR, CDR2 SFDVKD. This CDR3 spans 15 amino acids. V lost 3 bases and J 6 bases, leaving 14 bases between the germline ends. CDR3 residues: CATSDQTGSGQPQHF. As DNA, the CDR3 is TGTGCCACCAGTGATCAGACAGGATCCGGTCAGCCCCAGCATTTT.

The V gene is TRBV4-3, the J gene TRBJ2-3; 10 positions match TRBD1. The CDR3 loop spans 15 amino acids. J was trimmed by 5 bases and V by 2 bases; bases with no gene match: 4. Germline CDR1 reads LGHNA; CDR2 reads YSLEER. In DNA, the CDR3 is TGCGCCAGCAGCCAACAGGGACAGGGGAGAGATACGCAGTATTTT. This translates into CASSQQGQGRDTQYF.

This clone has just a few counts. This rearrangement joins TRBV19 to TRBJ1-5; 10 nucleotides agree with TRBD1. V shed 6 bases, J shed 2 bases, and the junction held 4 bases outside the gene matches. CDR3 length: 15 residues. In germline, CDR1 is LNHDA, CDR2 SQIVND (reference sequence). CDR3 in amino acids: CASSSGTGGNQPQHF. DNA for the CDR3: TGTGCCAGTAGCTCTGGGACAGGGGGCAATCAGCCCCAGCATTTT.